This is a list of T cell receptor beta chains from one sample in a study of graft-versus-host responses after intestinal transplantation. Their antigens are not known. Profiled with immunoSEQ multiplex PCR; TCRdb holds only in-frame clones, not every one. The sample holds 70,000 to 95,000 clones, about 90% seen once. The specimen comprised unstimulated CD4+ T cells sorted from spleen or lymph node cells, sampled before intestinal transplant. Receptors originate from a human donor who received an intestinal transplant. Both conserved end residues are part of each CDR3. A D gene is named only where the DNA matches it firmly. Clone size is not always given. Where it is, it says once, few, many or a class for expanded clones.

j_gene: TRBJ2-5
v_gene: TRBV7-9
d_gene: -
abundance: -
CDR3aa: CASSSGKLRETQYF
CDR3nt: TGTGCCAGCAGCTCGGGGAAGTTGAGGGAGACCCAGTACTTC

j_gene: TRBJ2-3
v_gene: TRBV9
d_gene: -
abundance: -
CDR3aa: CASSVGANGGPTDTQYF
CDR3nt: TGTGCCAGCAGCGTAGGGGCCAACGGGGGGCCCACAGATACGCAGTATTTT

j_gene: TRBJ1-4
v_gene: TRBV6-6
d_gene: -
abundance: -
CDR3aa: CASRVREKLFF
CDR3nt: TGTGCCAGCAGGGTGAGGGAAAAACTGTTTTTT

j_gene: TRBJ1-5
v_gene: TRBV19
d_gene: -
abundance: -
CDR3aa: CASSIRGQNQPQHF
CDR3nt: TGTGCCAGTAGTATCCGCGGGCAAAATCAGCCCCAGCATTTT

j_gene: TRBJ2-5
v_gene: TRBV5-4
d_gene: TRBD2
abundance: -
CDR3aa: CASSTIIAGGRETQYF
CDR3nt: TGTGCCAGCAGCACGATCATAGCGGGGGGGCGAGAGACCCAGTACTTC

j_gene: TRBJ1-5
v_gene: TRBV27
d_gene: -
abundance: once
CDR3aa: CASSASRGTGNNQPQHF
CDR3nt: TGTGCCAGCAGTGCCTCACGGGGGACGGGGAACAATCAGCCCCAGCATTTT

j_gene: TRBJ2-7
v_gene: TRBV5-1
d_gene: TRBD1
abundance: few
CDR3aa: CASSVTGETAYEQYF
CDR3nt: TGCGCCAGCAGCGTGACAGGGGAAACCGCCTACGAGCAGTACTTC

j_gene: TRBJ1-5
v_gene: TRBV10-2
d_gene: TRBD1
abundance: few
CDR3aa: CASSGSGWDSSNQPQHF
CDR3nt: TGCGCCAGCAGTGGGTCAGGATGGGACAGTAGCAATCAGCCCCAGCATTTT

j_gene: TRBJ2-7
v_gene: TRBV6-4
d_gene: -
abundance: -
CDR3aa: CASSAETRAYEQYF
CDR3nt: TGTGCCAGCAGTGCAGAGACTAGGGCCTACGAGCAGTACTTC

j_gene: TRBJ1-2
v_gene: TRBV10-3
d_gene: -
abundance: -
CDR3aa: CAISGGPDLAGGYTF
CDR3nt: TGTGCCATCAGTGGAGGGCCTGATTTAGCGGGAGGCTACACCTTC

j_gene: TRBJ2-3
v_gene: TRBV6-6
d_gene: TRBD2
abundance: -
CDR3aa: CASSYTTSGRTQYF
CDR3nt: TGTGCCAGCAGTTACACGACTAGCGGTCGTACGCAGTATTTT

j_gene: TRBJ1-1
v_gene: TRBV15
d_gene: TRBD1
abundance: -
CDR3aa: CATSRDRGFTEAFF
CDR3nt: TGTGCCACCAGCAGAGACAGGGGGTTCACTGAAGCTTTCTTT

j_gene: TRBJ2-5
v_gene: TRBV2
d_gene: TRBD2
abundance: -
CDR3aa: CASRETSGGLQETQYF
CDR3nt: TGTGCCAGCAGGGAGACTAGCGGGGGGCTTCAGGAGACCCAGTACTTC

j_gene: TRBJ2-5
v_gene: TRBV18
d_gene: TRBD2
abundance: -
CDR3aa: CASSPLPAGQETQYF
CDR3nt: TGTGCCAGCTCACCACTACCAGCGGGGCAAGAGACCCAGTACTTC

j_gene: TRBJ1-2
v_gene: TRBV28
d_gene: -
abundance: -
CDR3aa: CASSPAYVTNYGYTF
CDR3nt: TGTGCCAGCAGCCCTGCCTATGTCACTAACTATGGCTACACCTTC

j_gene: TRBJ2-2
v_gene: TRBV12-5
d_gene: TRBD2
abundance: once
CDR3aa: CASGTPASGVWTGELFF
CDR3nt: TGTGCTAGTGGTACCCCCGCTAGCGGGGTATGGACCGGGGAGCTGTTTTTT

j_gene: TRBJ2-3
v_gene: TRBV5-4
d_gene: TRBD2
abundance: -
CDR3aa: CASSRSGAYTDTQYF
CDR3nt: TGTGCCAGCAGCCGTAGCGGGGCATACACAGATACGCAGTATTTT

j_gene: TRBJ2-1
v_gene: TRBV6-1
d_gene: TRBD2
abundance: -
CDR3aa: CASRSRGGYNEQFF
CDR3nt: TGTGCCAGCAGATCTCGCGGGGGCTACAATGAGCAGTTCTTC

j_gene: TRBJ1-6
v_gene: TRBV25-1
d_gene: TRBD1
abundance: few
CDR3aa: CASQLPGTANSPLHF
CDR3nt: TGTGCCAGCCAACTGCCAGGGACAGCAAATTCACCCCTCCACTTT

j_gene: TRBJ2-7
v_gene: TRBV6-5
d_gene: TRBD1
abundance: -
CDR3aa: CASSPRTGGYEQYF
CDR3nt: TGTGCCAGCAGTCCACGGACAGGGGGGTACGAGCAGTACTTC

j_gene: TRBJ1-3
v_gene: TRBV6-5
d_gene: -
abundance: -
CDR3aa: CASRPTGGNTIYF
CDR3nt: TGTGCCAGCAGACCTACAGGGGGAAACACCATATATTTT

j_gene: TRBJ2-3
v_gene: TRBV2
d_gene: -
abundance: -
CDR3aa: CASSGIRLDTQYF
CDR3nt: TGTGCCAGCAGTGGTATCAGGCTTGATACGCAGTATTTT

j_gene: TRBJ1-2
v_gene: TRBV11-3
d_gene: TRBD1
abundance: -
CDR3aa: CASSQVRGDRAHGYTF
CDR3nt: TGTGCCAGCAGCCAAGTCCGGGGGGACAGGGCGCATGGCTACACCTTC

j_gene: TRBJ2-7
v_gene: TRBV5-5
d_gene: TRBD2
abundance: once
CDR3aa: CASSLYPSGGEQYF
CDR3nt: TGTGCCAGCAGCTTGTATCCTAGCGGGGGCGAGCAGTACTTC

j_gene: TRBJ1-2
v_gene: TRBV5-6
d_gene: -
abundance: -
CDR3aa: CASSRRQRVYGYTF
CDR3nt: TGTGCCAGCAGCCGACGTCAACGGGTCTATGGCTACACCTTC

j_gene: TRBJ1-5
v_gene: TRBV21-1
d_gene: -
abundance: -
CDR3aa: CASSKGRGQPQHF
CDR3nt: TGTGCCAGCAGCAAGGGAAGGGGGCAGCCCCAGCATTTT

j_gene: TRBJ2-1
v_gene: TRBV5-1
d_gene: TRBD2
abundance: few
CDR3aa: CATKLGLAGANEQFF
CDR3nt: TGCGCCACAAAACTGGGGCTAGCGGGGGCCAATGAGCAGTTCTTC

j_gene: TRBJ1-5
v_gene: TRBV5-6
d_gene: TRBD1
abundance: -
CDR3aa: CASSLGQGLNQPQHF
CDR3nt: TGTGCCAGCAGCTTGGGACAGGGCCTCAATCAGCCCCAGCATTTT

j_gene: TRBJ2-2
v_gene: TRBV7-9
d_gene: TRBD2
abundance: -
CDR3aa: CASSQRTSGGTNTGELFF
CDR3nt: TGTGCCAGCAGCCAACGGACTAGCGGGGGAACGAACACCGGGGAGCTGTTTTTT

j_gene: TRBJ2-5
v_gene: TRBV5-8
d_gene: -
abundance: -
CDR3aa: CASSFLLWLEETQYF
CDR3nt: TGTGCCAGCAGCTTTTTACTATGGCTCGAAGAGACCCAGTACTTC

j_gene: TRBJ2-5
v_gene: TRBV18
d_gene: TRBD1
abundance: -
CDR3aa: CASSPRTGARETQYF
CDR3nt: TGTGCCAGCTCTCCCCGGACAGGGGCCCGGGAGACCCAGTACTTC

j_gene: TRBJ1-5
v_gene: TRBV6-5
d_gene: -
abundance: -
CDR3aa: CASSQDSRPNQPQHF
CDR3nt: TGTGCCAGCAGTCAAGATTCCAGGCCTAATCAGCCCCAGCATTTT

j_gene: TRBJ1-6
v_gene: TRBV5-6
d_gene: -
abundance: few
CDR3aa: CASSPGGRAYNSPLHF
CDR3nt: TGTGCCAGCAGCCCCGGGGGGAGAGCCTATAATTCACCCCTCCACTTT

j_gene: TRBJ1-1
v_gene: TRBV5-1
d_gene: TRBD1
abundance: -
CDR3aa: CASTWGLGQANTEAFF
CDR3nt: TGCGCCAGCACCTGGGGATTGGGACAGGCGAACACTGAAGCTTTCTTT

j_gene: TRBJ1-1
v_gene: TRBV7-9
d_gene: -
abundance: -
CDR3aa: CASSLALQGLQPEAFF
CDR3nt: TGTGCCAGCAGCTTAGCCCTACAGGGTTTGCAGCCTGAAGCTTTCTTT

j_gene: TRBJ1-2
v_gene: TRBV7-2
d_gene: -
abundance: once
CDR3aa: CASSLVGGADYGYTF
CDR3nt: TGTGCCAGCAGCTTGGTGGGGGGGGCCGACTATGGCTACACCTTC

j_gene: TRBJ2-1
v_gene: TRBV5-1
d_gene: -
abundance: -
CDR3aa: CASSSTGNDYNEQFF
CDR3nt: TGCGCCAGCAGCTCCACGGGGAATGACTACAATGAGCAGTTCTTC

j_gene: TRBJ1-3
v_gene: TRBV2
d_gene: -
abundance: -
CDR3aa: CASSREPSGNTIYF
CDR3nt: TGTGCCAGCAGCCGGGAACCCTCTGGAAACACCATATATTTT

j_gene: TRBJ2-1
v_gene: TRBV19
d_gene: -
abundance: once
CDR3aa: CASSPRGDFYNEQFF
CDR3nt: TGTGCCAGTAGTCCCAGGGGGGACTTCTACAATGAGCAGTTCTTC

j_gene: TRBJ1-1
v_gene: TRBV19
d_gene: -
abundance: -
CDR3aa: CASSPHRVGTEAFF
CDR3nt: TGTGCCAGTAGTCCCCACAGGGTCGGCACTGAAGCTTTCTTT

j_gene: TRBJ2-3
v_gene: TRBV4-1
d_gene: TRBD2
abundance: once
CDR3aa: CASSQGAGARDTQYF
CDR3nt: TGCGCCAGCAGCCAAGGGGCGGGAGCCCGAGATACGCAGTATTTT

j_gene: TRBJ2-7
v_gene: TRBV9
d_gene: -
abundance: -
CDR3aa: CASSVEGGADYEQYF
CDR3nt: TGTGCCAGCAGCGTAGAAGGGGGTGCAGACTACGAGCAGTACTTC

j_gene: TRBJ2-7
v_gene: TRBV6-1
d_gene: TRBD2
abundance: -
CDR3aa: CASSTQTSGGYEQYF
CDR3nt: TGTGCCAGCAGTACACAGACTAGCGGGGGCTACGAGCAGTACTTC

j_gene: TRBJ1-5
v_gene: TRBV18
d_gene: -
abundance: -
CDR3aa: CASSLFDSLNQPQHF
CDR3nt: TGTGCCAGCTCTCTATTTGACAGCCTCAATCAGCCCCAGCATTTT

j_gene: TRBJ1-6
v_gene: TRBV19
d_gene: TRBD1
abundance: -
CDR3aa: CASSPSTGGDSPLHF
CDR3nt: TGTGCCAGTAGTCCATCGACAGGGGGCGATTCACCCCTCCACTTT

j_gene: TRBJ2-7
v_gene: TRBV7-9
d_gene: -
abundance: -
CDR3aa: CASTNEGVYEQYF
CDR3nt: TGTGCCAGCACCAATGAGGGGGTGTACGAGCAGTACTTC

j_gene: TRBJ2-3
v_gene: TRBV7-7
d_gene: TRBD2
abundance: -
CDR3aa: CASSRTREDTQYF
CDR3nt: TGTGCTAGCAGCCGGACTAGAGAGGATACGCAGTATTTT

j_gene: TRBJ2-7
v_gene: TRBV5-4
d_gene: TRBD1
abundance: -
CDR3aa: CASAPGQGSHEQYF
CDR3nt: TGTGCCAGCGCCCCGGGACAGGGGTCCCACGAGCAGTACTTC

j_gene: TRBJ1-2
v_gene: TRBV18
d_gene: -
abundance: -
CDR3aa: CAAAGGYGYTF
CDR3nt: TGTGCCGCGGCGGGGGGCTATGGCTACACCTTC

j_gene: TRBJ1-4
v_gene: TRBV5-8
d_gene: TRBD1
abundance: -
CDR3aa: CASSLGDRGRLGNEKLFF
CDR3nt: TGTGCCAGCAGCTTGGGGGACAGGGGGCGACTGGGTAATGAAAAACTGTTTTTT

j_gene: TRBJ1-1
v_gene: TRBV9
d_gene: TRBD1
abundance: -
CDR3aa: CASSVGTGDTEAFF
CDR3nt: TGTGCCAGCAGCGTAGGGACAGGGGACACTGAAGCTTTCTTT

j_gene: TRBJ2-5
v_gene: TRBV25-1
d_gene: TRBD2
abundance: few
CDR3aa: CASSPSLAGGPPQYF
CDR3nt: TGTGCCAGCAGTCCTTCACTAGCGGGGGGTCCCCCCCAGTACTTC

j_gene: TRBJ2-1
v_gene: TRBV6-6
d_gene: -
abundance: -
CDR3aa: CASSPNVPYNEQFF
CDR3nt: TGTGCCAGCAGCCCTAACGTTCCCTACAATGAGCAGTTCTTC

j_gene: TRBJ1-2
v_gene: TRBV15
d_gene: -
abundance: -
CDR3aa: CATSRDRGRVGTNYGYTF
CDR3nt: TGTGCCACCAGCAGAGATCGAGGCAGGGTTGGAACTAACTATGGCTACACCTTC

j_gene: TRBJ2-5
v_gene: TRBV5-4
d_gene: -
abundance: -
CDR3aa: CASSPGAGAIQETQYF
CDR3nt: TGTGCCAGCAGTCCCGGGGCGGGGGCCATACAAGAGACCCAGTACTTC

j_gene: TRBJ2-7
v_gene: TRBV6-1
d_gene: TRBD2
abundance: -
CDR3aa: CASRSLAGGRYEQYF
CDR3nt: TGTGCCAGCAGATCCCTAGCGGGGGGGCGCTACGAGCAGTACTTC

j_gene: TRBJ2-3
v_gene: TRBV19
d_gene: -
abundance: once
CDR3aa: CASSIRGADTQYF
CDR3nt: TGTGCCAGTAGTATACGCGGGGCGGATACGCAGTATTTT

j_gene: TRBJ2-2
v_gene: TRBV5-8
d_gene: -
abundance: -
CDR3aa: CASSLWGAGAYTGELFF
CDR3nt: TGTGCCAGCAGCTTGTGGGGCGCGGGGGCGTACACCGGGGAGCTGTTTTTT

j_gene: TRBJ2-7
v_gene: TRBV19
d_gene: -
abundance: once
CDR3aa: CASSRSADSNYEQYF
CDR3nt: TGTGCCAGTAGTAGATCCGCGGACAGCAACTACGAGCAGTACTTC

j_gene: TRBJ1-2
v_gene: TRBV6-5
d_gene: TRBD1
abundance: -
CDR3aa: CASRAGGGDYGYTF
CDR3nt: TGTGCCAGCAGGGCAGGGGGCGGGGACTATGGCTACACCTTC